What follows are 27 T cell receptor beta chains derived from one specimen sequenced in a study of technical replicates of blood from four donors. The method was immunoSEQ multiplex PCR; TCRdb's version includes in-frame clones alone and lacks a portion of them. Of tens of thousands of clones listed, roughly 90% are singletons. The sample was T cells isolated from PBMCs. The receptors here all came from a human donor in good health.

The gene calls are TRBV29-1 and TRBJ2-5; D ambiguous. The V and J ends lost 6 bases and 0 bases respectively, with 11 bases between them. The CDR3 has 13 residues. CDR1 SQVTM and CDR2 ANQGSEA come from the germline V gene. This CDR3 reads CSVALANQETQYF. The CDR3 bases are TGCAGCGTGGCTCTGGCAAACCAAGAGACCCAGTACTTC. Complete variable domain (other parts from reference TRBV29-1 and TRBJ2-5): SAVISQKPSRDICQRGTSLTIQCQVDSQVTMMFWYRQQPGQSLTLIATANQGSEATYESGFVIDKFPISRPNLTFSTLTVSNMSPEDSSIYLCSVALANQETQYFGPGTRLLVL.

The chain couples TRBV4-1 to TRBJ1-2; TRBD1 matches at 9 bases. The germline CDR1 and CDR2 sequences are MGHRA and YSYEKL. The trim removed 4 bases at V and 1 base at J, leaving 4 bases unmatched. The CDR3 sequence is 15 residues long. CDR3 region: CASSLRQGDNYGYTF. CDR3 DNA: TGCGCCAGCAGCCTTCGACAGGGGGATAACTATGGCTACACCTTC.

The gene calls are TRBV6-5 and TRBJ2-7; TRBD1 aligns across 9 bases. This CDR3 is 15 amino acids long. J gave up 5 bases and V 2 bases, and 7 bases lay outside the gene matches. Germline V gene sequence: CDR1 MNHEY, CDR2 SVGAGI. In nucleotides, the CDR3 is TGTGCCAGCAGTTACCGGACAGGGGAAGGTGACGAGCAGTACTTC. Translation gives CASSYRTGEGDEQYF.

In its sample, this clone was seen once. V gene TRBV7-9 combines with J gene TRBJ1-3; D unresolved. This CDR3 has 14 amino acids. Germline V gene sequence: CDR1 SEHNR, CDR2 FQNEAQ (reference sequence). Trimming stripped 0 bases from V and 4 bases from J, with 7 bases between. The CDR3 here is CASSLAGEGNTIYF. Here the CDR3 DNA reads TGTGCCAGCAGCTTAGCGGGCGAGGGAAACACCATATATTTT.

CDR3 sequence (DNA): TGTGCCAGCAGGGAGGGGACTGGAAACACCATATATTTT. It translates to CASREGTGNTIYF. This chain links TRBV6-1 with TRBJ1-3; D is possibly TRBD1 (5 bases). The CDR3 runs to 13 residues. Germline values: CDR1 MNHNS, CDR2 SASEGT. V lost 6 bases to trimming and J lost 2 bases, with 8 bases between them.

This chain connects TRBV18 to TRBJ1-1; D unresolved. Germline V CDR1 and CDR2: KGHSH, LQKENI. The CDR3 consists of 15 residues. V was pared by 2 bases and J by 4 bases, with 14 bases between. CDR3 in amino acids: CASSPGPGRGTEAFF. The CDR3 region has the DNA TGTGCCAGCTCACCAGGCCCAGGCCGGGGCACTGAAGCTTTCTTT. Full variable domain (remainder filled in from reference TRBV18 and TRBJ1-1): NAGVMQNPRHLVRRRGQEARLRCSPMKGHSHVYWYRQLPEEGLKFMVYLQKENIIDESGMPKERFSAEFPKEGPSILRIQQVVRGDSAAYFCASSPGPGRGTEAFFGQGTRLTVV.

The V gene is TRBV6-5, the J gene TRBJ2-1, with D maybe TRBD2 (7 bases). Germline V gives CDR1 MNHEY, CDR2 SVGAGI. This CDR3 spans 16 amino acids. Trimming took off 4 bases at V and 9 bases at J, with 22 bases between the two ends. This CDR3 is CASSLSWGGLGAEQFF. The DNA of the CDR3 is TGTGCCAGCAGTTTGTCTTGGGGGGGCCTCGGGGCTGAGCAGTTCTTC.

The CDR3: CATRGPNEKLFF. CDR3 DNA sequence: TGTGCCACCAGGGGGCCTAATGAAAAACTGTTTTTT. V gene TRBV2 combines with J gene TRBJ1-4; 8 bases align to TRBD1. The CDR3 is 12 amino acids. CDR1 and CDR2 from the germline V gene are SNHLY and FYNNEI. V shed 10 bases and J 3 bases; nucleotides not matched to a gene: 1.

The chain couples TRBV12-5 to TRBJ2-4; 7 bases are shared with TRBD2. V lost 6 bases, J lost 0 bases, and 2 bases stayed unmatched. Germline V gives CDR1 LGHNT, CDR2 FRNRAP. This CDR3 is 14 amino acids long. The CDR3 nucleotides read TGTGCTAGTGGCTCGGGGGGAGCCAAAAACATTCAGTACTTC. Its translation: CASGSGGAKNIQYF.

The rearrangement links TRBV11-2 to TRBJ2-1; D might be TRBD2 (5 bases). This CDR3 has 17 residues. Germline-derived CDR1 and CDR2 are SGHAT and FQNNGV. V lost 5 bases to trimming and J lost 2 bases, with 19 bases between them. CDR3 in amino acids: CASSAPGGSSTYNEQFF. CDR3 nucleotides: TGTGCCAGCAGCGCCCCAGGTGGGAGCTCTACCTACAATGAGCAGTTCTTC.

This clone has just a few counts. The chain uses TRBV11-2 and TRBJ2-7; D not resolved. Germline CDR1 and CDR2: SGHAT and FQNNGV. The germline V and J ends were trimmed by 5 bases and 0 bases, with 8 bases remaining between them. The CDR3 length is 13 residues. The CDR3 loop is CASSLSPSYEQYF. DNA of the CDR3: TGTGCCAGCAGCCTTAGCCCCTCCTACGAGCAGTACTTC.

The V gene is TRBV29-1, the J gene TRBJ2-7; 7 nucleotides match TRBD2. Trimming at V came to 4 bases and at J to 0 bases, leaving 6 bases not matched to a gene. Germline CDR1 reads SQVTM; CDR2 reads ANQGSEA. The CDR3 runs 14 residues. CDR3 bases: TGCAGCGTTGGGATCAGCGGGGACTCCTACGAGCAGTACTTC. It codes for CSVGISGDSYEQYF.

The J gene is TRBJ1-4, the V gene TRBV28; unclear D gene. Looked up from germline, CDR1 is MDHEN and CDR2 is SYDVKM. The CDR3 loop spans 15 amino acids. Trimming left V 6 bases short and J 0 bases short, with 11 bases between. For the CDR3, the DNA is TGTGCCAGCAGATGGCTTGGTGCAACTAATGAAAAACTGTTTTTT. Protein sequence: CASRWLGATNEKLFF. Using reference TRBV28 and TRBJ1-4 for the parts outside the CDR3, the full variable domain is DVKVTQSSRYLVKRTGEKVFLECVQDMDHENMFWYRQDPGLGLRLIYFSYDVKMKEKGDIPEGYSVSREKKERFSLILESASTNQTSMYLCASRWLGATNEKLFFGSGTQLSVL.

The J gene is TRBJ2-5, the V gene TRBV2; TRBD2 matches at 11 bases. The J segment lost 4 bases and the V segment lost 0 bases, leaving 1 base of the junction unmatched. Germline assignment: CDR1 SNHLY and CDR2 FYNNEI. The CDR3 totals 15 residues. The CDR3 bases are TGTGCCAGCAGTGAAGCAACTAGCGGGAGAGAGACCCAGTACTTC. It translates to CASSEATSGRETQYF.

V usage is TRBV28 and J usage is TRBJ1-1, with D unclear. V lost 3 bases and J lost 2, with 7 bases in between. The CDR3 spans 13 residues. Germline V gives CDR1 MDHEN, CDR2 SYDVKM. This CDR3 is CASSLSHNTEAFF. The CDR3 DNA reads TGTGCCAGCAGTTTGTCACATAACACTGAAGCTTTCTTT.

The CDR3 DNA reads TGCAGCGTTACAGGGCTCCAGAACACTGAAGCTTTCTTT. Residues: CSVTGLQNTEAFF. The rearrangement links TRBV29-1 to TRBJ1-1, with D possibly matching TRBD1 (6 bases). This CDR3 has 13 residues. Deletions cut 5 bases from V and 1 base from J, with 11 bases between. Germline CDR1 SQVTM, CDR2 ANQGSEA. The full variable domain, completed using reference TRBV29-1 and TRBJ1-1, is SAVISQKPSRDICQRGTSLTIQCQVDSQVTMMFWYRQQPGQSLTLIATANQGSEATYESGFVIDKFPISRPNLTFSTLTVSNMSPEDSSIYLCSVTGLQNTEAFFGQGTRLTVV.

V gene TRBV9 combines with J gene TRBJ2-2, with D hard to call. The V gene's germline CDR1 is SGDLS and CDR2 YYNGEE. V lost 3 bases and J 7 bases, leaving 7 bases between the germline ends. This CDR3 region has 12 residues. The CDR3 DNA reads as TGTGCCAGCAGCGGCGGCGGCGGGGAGCTGTTTTTT. It translates to CASSGGGGELFF.

Concerning this clone itself: Mismatch with germline at one junction end may stem from a read error. The gene calls are TRBV20-1 and TRBJ1-2, with D perhaps matching TRBD1 (6 bases). CDR3 size: 9 residues. Germline CDR1 and CDR2: DFQATT and SNEGSKA (reference sequence). CDR3 sequence (DNA): TGCAGTGTACAGGGCGAAAGACACTTC. It specifies CSVQGERHF.

The chain employs TRBV6-1 and TRBJ1-1; maybe TRBD1 (6 bases). Per germline, CDR1 MNHNS and CDR2 SASEGT. The V and J ends lost 6 bases and 4 bases respectively, with 18 bases between them. This CDR3 is built from 15 residues. CDR3 nucleotides: TGTGCCAGCAGCGCCACTGGGGGCGCGATCACTGAAGCTTTCTTT. Amino acids: CASSATGGAITEAFF.

V usage is TRBV11-3 and J usage is TRBJ2-2; 8 positions agree with TRBD1. The CDR3 extends over 14 amino acids. The germline CDR1 and CDR2 sequences are SGHNT and YENEEA. The junction had 6 bases not matched to a gene; V was cut back by 8 bases and J by 4 bases. CDR3 region: CASAGQGGTGELFF. As DNA, the CDR3 is TGTGCCAGCGCTGGACAGGGTGGCACCGGGGAGCTGTTTTTT.

V gene TRBV6-5 combines with J gene TRBJ1-5, with TRBD1 identical over 12 bases. The ends lost 8 bases at V and 5 bases at J; junction bases unmatched: 4. Per germline, CDR1 MNHEY and CDR2 SVGAGI. This CDR3 region has 14 residues. The chain's CDR3 is CASSGTGGYQPQHF. The CDR3 nucleotides are TGTGCCAGCTCCGGGACAGGGGGCTATCAGCCCCAGCATTTT.

The CDR3 region is CASSQRDRDAGYTF. The DNA of the CDR3 is TGTGCCAGCTCACAACGGGACAGGGATGCTGGCTACACCTTC. The chain couples TRBV18 to TRBJ1-2, with 9 bases aligning to TRBD1. The CDR3 covers 14 residues. J lost 7 bases, V lost 4 bases, and 7 bases had no gene match. The germline CDR1 and CDR2 sequences are KGHSH and LQKENI.

This clone was recorded once. The CDR3 bases are TGTGCCAGCAGTTGGGACAGGGGGGTGCAGTACTTC. As protein: CASSWDRGVQYF. The rearrangement uses TRBV6-5 and TRBJ2-7; TRBD1 matches 11 bases. CDR3 size: 12 residues. Germline CDR1 is MNHEY and CDR2 is SVGAGI. Trimming removed 4 bases from V and 9 bases from J; junction bases left unmatched: 2.

In its sample, this clone was seen once. The rearrangement uses TRBV21-1 and TRBJ2-2; the table's D call, TRBD2, was not checked against the DNA. TRBV21-1 is a pseudogene locus. The CDR3 consists of 16 residues. CDR3 nucleotide sequence: TGTGCCAGCAGCAAAGCGCGCGAAATAAGCACCGGGGAGCTGTTTTTT. Translated: CASSKAREISTGELFF.

This clone was recorded only once. CDR3 protein: CASSLFDRDYSYNEQFF. In DNA, the CDR3 is TGTGCCAGCAGTTTATTCGACCGGGACTACTCCTACAATGAGCAGTTCTTC. The V gene is TRBV28, the J gene TRBJ2-1; 7 nucleotides agree with TRBD2. Germline-derived CDR1 and CDR2 are MDHEN and SYDVKM. This CDR3 is built from 17 residues. The ends lost 1 base at V and 0 bases at J; junction bases unmatched: 6.

This clone showed up just once. The gene calls are TRBV4-3 and TRBJ2-2; the match to TRBD2 covers 9 bases. This CDR3 has 15 amino acids. Germline values: CDR1 LGHNA, CDR2 YSLEER. The V segment lost 4 bases and the J segment 7 bases; nucleotides outside the gene matches: 7. The CDR3 nucleotides are TGCGCCAGCAGCCTAGGCGGGAGGGCCATCGGGGAGCTGTTTTTT. Translating it yields CASSLGGRAIGELFF.

The chain links TRBV7-3 to TRBJ1-2, with D perhaps matching TRBD1 (5 bases). The CDR3 runs 16 residues. Germline CDR1 and CDR2: SGHTA and FQGTGA. V lost 1 base, J lost 0 bases, and 12 bases lay in between. CDR3 region: CASSLSSGNANYGYTF. DNA for the CDR3: TGTGCCAGCAGCTTAAGCTCAGGGAATGCTAACTATGGCTACACCTTC.